The source of this TCR beta chain is a study of human T cells and chemical hapten exposure. Time point of the sample: healthy volunteer bleed at 6 weeks. Total RNA extraction was carried out from unfractionated whole blood. This clonotype has at least ten counts. Germline assignment: CDR1 DFQATT and CDR2 SNEGSKA (reference sequence). V lost 5 bases and J lost 14, with 24 bases in between. The CDR3 sequence is 13 residues long. Authors' data handling: Individual samples carried between roughly 23,224 and 700,000 TCRs, with 95,638 as the median. TCRdb reprocessed the RACE reads via MiXCR and lists one record per CDR3 protein. These V and J calls derive from TCRdb rather than the authors' analysis. Among about 77,000 distinct CDR3 sequences listed, 8.6% were seen once.

Material: whole blood. V is TRBV20-1 and J is TRBJ1-2, with D perhaps matching TRBD1 (6 bases). This TCR came from a female donor in good health. Some clones in this sample may be carry-over from other donors' samples. The CDR3 reads CSAAYPGQHSTTF. CDR3 DNA: TGCAGTGCTGCGTACCCAGGACAGCACTCTACAACCTTC.